This T cell receptor (beta chain) was captured in a study of T cell responses to AZD1222 COVID-19 vaccine. Study information: Second doses at about 4 or about 12 weeks were pooled. Notes on the study in general: Researchers report vaccine-associated CD4 TCRs spanning spike, with dominance at 160-218 and 743-854. Clonal diversity was possibly underestimated, and the donors were mostly white British, with more females. Nearly half of the spike-specific TCRs reportedly recognize variant regions that carry no mutations.

This clone was detected a few times. Its antigen is as yet unknown. The CDR3 is 13 residues long. The V end lost 1 base, the J end lost 6 bases, and 8 bases lay between the germline ends. Germline lookup yields CDR1 SGHTA and CDR2 FQGTGA. Clones were sequenced by immunoSEQ multiplex PCR, and TCRdb holds only the in-frame ones, with some missing. The data show about 73,000 clones, 70% to 90% seen once. The receptor's source is an adult in good health. This rearrangement joins TRBV7-3 to TRBJ2-3; D not resolved. Sequencing used peripheral blood, obtained on day 0 of AZD1222 vaccination. CDR3 sequence (DNA): TGTGCCAGCAGCTTAATATCTGCCGATACGCAGTATTTT. This encodes CASSLISADTQYF. The full variable domain, its missing parts supplied by reference TRBV7-3 and TRBJ2-3, is GAGVSQTPSNKVTEKGKYVELRCDPISGHTALYWYRQSLGQGPEFLIYFQGTGAADDSGLPNDRFFAVRPEGSVSTLKIQRTERGDSAVYLCASSLISADTQYFGPGTRLTVL.